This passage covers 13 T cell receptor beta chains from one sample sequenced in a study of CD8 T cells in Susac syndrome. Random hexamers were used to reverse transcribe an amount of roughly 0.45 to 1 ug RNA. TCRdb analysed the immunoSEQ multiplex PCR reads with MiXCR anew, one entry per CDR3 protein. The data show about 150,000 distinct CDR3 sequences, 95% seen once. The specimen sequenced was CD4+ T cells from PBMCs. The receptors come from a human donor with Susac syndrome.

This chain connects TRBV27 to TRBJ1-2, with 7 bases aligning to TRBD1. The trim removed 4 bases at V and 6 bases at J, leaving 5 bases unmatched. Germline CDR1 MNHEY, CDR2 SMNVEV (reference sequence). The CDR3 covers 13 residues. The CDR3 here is CASSSRQGNGYTF. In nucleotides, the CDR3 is TGTGCCAGCAGTTCACGACAGGGCAATGGCTACACCTTC.

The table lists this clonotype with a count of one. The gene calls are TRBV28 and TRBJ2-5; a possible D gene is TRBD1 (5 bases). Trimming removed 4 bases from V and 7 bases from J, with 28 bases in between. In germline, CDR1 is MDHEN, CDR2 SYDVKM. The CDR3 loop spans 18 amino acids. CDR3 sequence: CASSWVYGFGPSQGTQYF. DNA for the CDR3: TGTGCCAGCAGTTGGGTATACGGGTTTGGACCCTCGCAGGGGACCCAGTACTTC.

The CDR3 spells CASTPNWGSGTHDYEQYF. The CDR3 region has the DNA TGTGCCAGCACCCCCAATTGGGGTAGCGGGACCCATGACTACGAGCAGTACTTC. This chain links TRBV28 with TRBJ2-7, with 8 positions matching TRBD2. CDR1 MDHEN and CDR2 SYDVKM come from the germline V gene. This CDR3 region has 18 residues. V dropped 7 bases and J dropped 3; count of bases not matched to a gene: 20.

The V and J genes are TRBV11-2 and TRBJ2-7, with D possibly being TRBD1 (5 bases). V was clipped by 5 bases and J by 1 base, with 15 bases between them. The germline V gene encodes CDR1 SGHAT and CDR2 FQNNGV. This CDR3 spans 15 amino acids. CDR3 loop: CASSVIPQASYEQYF. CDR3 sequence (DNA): TGTGCCAGCAGCGTGATCCCACAGGCATCCTACGAGCAGTACTTC.

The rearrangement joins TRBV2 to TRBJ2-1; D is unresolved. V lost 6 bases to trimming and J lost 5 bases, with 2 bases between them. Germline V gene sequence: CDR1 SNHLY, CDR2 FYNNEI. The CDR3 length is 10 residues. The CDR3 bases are TGTGCCAGCAGGAACAATGAGCAGTTCTTC. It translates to CASRNNEQFF.

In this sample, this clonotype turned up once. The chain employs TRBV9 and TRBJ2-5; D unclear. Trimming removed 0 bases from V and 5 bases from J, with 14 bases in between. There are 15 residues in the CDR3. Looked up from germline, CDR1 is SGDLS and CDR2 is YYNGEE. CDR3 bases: TGTGCCAGCAGCGTAGAGCCAACTTTCTCGGAGACCCAGTACTTC. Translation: CASSVEPTFSETQYF.

The CDR3 reads CASRTVTMGYEQYF. CDR3 in DNA: TGTGCCAGCAGGACAGTTACAATGGGCTACGAGCAGTACTTC. V is TRBV27 and J is TRBJ2-7, with D perhaps matching TRBD1 (5 bases). The germline gives CDR1 MNHEY, CDR2 SMNVEV (reference sequence). The CDR3 is made up of 14 amino acids. Deletions cut 6 bases from V and 3 bases from J, with 15 bases between.

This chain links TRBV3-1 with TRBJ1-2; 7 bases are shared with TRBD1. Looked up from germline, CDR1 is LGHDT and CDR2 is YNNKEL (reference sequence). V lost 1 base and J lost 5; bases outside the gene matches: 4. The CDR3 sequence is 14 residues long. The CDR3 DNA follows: TGTGCCAGCAGCCAAGGGACAGGATTGTATGGCTACACCTTC. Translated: CASSQGTGLYGYTF.

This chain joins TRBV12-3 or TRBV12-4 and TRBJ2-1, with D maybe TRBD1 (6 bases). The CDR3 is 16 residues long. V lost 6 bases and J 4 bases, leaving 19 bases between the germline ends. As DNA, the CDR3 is TGTGCCAGCAGGTCACAGGGAACCATGGGGTACAATGAGCAGTTCTTC. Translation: CASRSQGTMGYNEQFF.

The CDR3 nucleotides are TGTGCCAGCTCACCCAAACGGGGGGTCACAGATACGCAGTATTTT. This encodes CASSPKRGVTDTQYF. The chain uses TRBV18 and TRBJ2-3; 7 bases fit TRBD2. With 3 bases clipped from V and 2 bases from J, the junction kept 5 bases outside the gene matches. CDR1 and CDR2 from the germline V gene are KGHSH and LQKENI. CDR3 length equals 15 residues.

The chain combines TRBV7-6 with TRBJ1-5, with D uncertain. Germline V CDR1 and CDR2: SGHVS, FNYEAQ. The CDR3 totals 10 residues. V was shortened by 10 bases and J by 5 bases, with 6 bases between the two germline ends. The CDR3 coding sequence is TGTGCCACCTCGGATCAGCCCCAGCATTTT. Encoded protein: CATSDQPQHF.

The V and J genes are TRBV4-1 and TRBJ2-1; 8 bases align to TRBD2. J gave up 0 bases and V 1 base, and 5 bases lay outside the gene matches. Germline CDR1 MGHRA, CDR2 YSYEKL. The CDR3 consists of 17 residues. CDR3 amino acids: CASSQGGGGHSYNEQFF. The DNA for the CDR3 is TGCGCCAGCAGCCAAGGTGGCGGGGGGCACTCCTACAATGAGCAGTTCTTC.

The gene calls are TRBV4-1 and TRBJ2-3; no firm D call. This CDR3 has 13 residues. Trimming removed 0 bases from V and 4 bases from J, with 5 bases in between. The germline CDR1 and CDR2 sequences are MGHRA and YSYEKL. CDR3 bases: TGCGCCAGCAGCCAAGATAGCTCAGATACGCAGTATTTT. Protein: CASSQDSSDTQYF.